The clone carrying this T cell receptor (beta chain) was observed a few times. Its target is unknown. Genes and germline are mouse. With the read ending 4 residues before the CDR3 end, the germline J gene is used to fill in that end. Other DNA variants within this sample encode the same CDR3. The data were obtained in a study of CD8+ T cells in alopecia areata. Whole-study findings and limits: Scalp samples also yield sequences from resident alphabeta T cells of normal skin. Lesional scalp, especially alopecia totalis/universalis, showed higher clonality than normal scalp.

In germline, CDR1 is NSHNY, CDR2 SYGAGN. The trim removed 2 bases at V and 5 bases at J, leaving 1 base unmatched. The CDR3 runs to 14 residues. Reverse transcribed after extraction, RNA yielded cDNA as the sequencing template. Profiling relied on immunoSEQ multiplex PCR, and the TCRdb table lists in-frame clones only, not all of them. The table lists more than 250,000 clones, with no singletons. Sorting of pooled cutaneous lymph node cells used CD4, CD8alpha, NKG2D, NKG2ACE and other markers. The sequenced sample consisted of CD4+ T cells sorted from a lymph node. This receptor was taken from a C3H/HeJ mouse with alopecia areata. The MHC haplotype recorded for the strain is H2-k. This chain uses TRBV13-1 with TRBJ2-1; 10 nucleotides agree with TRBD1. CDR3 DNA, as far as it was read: TGTGCCAGCAGTGACGGGACAGGGGATGCT. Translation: CASSDGTGDA. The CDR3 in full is CASSDGTGDAEQFF.